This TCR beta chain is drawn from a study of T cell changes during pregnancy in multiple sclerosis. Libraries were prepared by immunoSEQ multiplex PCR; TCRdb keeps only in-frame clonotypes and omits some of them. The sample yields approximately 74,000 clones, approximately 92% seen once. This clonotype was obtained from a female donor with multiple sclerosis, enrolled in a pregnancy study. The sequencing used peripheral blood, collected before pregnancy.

CDR3: CASSQGDPRRRRAYEQYF. CDR3 nucleotides: TGCGCCAGCAGCCAAGGGGACCCTCGCCGGAGGAGGGCCTACGAGCAGTACTTC. This chain connects TRBV4-3 to TRBJ2-7; perhaps TRBD2 as D (6 bases). Germline CDR1 LGHNA, CDR2 YSLEER. This CDR3 contains 18 residues. The V end lost 1 base, the J end lost 2 bases, and 21 bases lay between the germline ends.